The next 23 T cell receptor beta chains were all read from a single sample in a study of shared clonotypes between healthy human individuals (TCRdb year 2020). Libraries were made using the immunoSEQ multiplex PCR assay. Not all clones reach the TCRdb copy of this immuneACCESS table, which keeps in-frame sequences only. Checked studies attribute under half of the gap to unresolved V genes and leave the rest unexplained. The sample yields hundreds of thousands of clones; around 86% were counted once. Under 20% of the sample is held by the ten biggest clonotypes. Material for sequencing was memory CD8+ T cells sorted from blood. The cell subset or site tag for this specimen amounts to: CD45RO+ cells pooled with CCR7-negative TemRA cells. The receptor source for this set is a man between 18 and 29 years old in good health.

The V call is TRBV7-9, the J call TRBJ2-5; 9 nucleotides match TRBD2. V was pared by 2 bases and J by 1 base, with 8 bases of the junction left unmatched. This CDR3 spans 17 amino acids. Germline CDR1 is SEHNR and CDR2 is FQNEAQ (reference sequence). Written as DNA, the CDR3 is TGTGCCAGCAGCTTACCGAATCTAGCGGGGAGCCAAGAGACCCAGTACTTC. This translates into CASSLPNLAGSQETQYF. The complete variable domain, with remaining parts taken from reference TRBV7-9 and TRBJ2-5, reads DTGVSQNPRHKITKRGQNVTFRCDPISEHNRLYWYRQTLGQGPEFLTYFQNEAQLEKSRLLSDRFSAERPKGSFSTLEIQRTEQGDSAMYLCASSLPNLAGSQETQYFGPGTRLLVL.

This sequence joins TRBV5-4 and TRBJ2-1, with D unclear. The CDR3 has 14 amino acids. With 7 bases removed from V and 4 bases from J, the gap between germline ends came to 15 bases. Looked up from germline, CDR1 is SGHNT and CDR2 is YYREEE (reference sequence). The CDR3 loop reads CASAESSTYNEQFF. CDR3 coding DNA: TGTGCCAGCGCGGAGTCAAGCACTTACAATGAGCAGTTCTTC.

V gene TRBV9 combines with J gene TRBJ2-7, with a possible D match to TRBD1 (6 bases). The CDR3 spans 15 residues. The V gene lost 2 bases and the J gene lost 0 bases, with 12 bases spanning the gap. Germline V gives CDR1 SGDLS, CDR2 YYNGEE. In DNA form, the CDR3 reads TGTGCCAGCAGCGTGGGCACAGGGAACTCCTACGAGCAGTACTTC. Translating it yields CASSVGTGNSYEQYF.

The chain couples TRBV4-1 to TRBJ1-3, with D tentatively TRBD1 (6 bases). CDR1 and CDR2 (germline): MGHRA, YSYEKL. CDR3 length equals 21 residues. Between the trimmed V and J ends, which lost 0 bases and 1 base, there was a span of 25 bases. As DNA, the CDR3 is TGCGCCAGCAGCCAAGAGGGAGGGCGGACAGTAATCCCAGCATCTGGAAACACCATATATTTT. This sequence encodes CASSQEGGRTVIPASGNTIYF.

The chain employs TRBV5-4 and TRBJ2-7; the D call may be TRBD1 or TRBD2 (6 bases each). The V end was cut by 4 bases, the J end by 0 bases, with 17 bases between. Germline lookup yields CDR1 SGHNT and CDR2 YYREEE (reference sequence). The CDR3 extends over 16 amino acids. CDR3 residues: CASSPAGKGGSYEQYF. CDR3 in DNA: TGTGCCAGCAGCCCGGCAGGGAAGGGGGGCTCCTACGAGCAGTACTTC.

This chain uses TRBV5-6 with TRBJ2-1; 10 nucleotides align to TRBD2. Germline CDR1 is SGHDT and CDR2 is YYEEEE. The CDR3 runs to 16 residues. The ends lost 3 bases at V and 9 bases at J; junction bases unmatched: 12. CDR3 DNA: TGTGCCAGCAGCTATCCCGGACTAGCGGAGGGGGGTGAGCAGTTCTTC. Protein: CASSYPGLAEGGEQFF.

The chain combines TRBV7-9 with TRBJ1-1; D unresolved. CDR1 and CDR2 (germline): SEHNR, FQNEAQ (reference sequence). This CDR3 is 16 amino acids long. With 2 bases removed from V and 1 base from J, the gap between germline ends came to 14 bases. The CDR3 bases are TGTGCCAGCAGCTTATTGAAGGAAATTCCGAACACTGAAGCTTTCTTT. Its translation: CASSLLKEIPNTEAFF.

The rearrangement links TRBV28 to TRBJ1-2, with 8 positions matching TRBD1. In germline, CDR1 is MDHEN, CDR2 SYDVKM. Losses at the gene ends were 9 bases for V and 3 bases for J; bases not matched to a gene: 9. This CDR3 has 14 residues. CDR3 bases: TGTGCCAGTCTAGGGGGACAGGAATACTATGGCTACACCTTC. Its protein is CASLGGQEYYGYTF.

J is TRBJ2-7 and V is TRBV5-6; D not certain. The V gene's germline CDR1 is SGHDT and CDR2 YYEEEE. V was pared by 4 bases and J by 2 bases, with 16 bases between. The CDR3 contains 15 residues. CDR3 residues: CASSQRLIRPYEQYF. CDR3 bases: TGTGCCAGCAGCCAAAGACTGATTAGGCCCTACGAGCAGTACTTC.

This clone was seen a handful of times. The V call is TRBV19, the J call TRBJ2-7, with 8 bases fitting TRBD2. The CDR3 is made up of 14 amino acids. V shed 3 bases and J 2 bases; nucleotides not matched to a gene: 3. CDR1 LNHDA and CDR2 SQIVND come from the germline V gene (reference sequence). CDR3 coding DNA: TGTGCCAGTAGTATTACTAGCGGACCCTACGAGCAGTACTTC. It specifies CASSITSGPYEQYF.

CDR3 coding DNA: TGTGCCAGCAGCACAACGGGACTAGGTCTCTCCTACGAGCAGTACTTC. As protein: CASSTTGLGLSYEQYF. This chain connects TRBV5-4 to TRBJ2-7, with 8 bases that match TRBD2. The length of the CDR3 is 16 residues. Unmatched junction bases numbered 9, after V lost 4 bases and J lost 0 bases. Germline CDR1 reads SGHNT; CDR2 reads YYREEE (reference sequence).

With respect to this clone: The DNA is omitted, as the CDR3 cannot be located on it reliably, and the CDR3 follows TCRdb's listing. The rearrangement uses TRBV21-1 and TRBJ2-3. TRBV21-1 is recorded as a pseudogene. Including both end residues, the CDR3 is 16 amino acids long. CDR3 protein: CASSWGPGSSADTQYF.

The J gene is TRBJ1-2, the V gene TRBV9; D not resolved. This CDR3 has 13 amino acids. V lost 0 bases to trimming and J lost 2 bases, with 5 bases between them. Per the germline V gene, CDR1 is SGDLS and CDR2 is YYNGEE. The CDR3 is CASSVDGNYGYTF. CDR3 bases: TGTGCCAGCAGCGTAGACGGGAACTATGGCTACACCTTC.

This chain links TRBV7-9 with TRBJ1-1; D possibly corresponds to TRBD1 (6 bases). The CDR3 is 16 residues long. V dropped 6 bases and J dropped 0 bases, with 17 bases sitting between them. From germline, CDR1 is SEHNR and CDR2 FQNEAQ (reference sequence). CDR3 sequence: CASSEIGGEMNTEAFF. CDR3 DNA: TGTGCCAGCAGTGAAATCGGGGGCGAAATGAACACTGAAGCTTTCTTT.

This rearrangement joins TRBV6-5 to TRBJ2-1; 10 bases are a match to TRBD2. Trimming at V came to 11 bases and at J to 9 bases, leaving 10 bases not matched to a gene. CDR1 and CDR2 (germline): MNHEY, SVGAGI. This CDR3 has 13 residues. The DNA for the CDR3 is TGTGCCGTATCTAGCGGGAGTTCGATTGAGCAGTTCTTC. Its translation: CAVSSGSSIEQFF.

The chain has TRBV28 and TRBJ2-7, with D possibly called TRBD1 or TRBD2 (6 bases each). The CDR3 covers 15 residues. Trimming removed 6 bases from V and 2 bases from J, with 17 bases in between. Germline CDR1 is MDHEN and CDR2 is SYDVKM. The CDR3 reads CASRNPGASAYEQYF. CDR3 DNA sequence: TGTGCCAGCAGGAATCCGGGGGCGTCCGCCTACGAGCAGTACTTC.

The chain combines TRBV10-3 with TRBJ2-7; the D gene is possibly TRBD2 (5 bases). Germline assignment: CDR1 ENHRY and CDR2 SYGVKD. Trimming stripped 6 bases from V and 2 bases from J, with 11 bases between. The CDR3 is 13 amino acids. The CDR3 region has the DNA TGTGCCATCAGCGAGGACTGGGCCTACGAGCAGTACTTC. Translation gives CAISEDWAYEQYF.

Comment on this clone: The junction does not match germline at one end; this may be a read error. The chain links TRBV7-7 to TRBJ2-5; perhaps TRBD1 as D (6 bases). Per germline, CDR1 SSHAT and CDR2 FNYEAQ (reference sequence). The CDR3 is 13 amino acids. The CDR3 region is CASSYRTEETQYF. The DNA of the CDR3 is TGTGCTAGCAGCTACCGGACAGAAGAGACCCAGTACTTC.

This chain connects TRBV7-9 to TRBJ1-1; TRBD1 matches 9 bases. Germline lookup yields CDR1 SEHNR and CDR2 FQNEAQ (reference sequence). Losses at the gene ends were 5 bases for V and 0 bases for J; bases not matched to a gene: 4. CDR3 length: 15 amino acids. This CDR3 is CASSLHRGLNTEAFF. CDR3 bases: TGTGCCAGCAGCCTTCACAGGGGGCTGAACACTGAAGCTTTCTTT.

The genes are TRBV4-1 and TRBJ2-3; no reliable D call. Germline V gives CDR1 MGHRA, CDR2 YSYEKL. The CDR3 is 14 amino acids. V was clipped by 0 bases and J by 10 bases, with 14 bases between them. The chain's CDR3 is CASSQDEGIGPQYF. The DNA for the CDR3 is TGCGCCAGCAGCCAAGATGAAGGGATCGGGCCGCAGTATTTT.

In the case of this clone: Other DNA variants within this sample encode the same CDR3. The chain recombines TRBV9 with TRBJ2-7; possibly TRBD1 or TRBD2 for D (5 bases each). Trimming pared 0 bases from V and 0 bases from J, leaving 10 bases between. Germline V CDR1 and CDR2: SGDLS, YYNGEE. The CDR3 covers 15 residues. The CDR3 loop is CASSVGWGSSYEQYF. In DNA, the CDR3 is TGTGCCAGCAGCGTAGGGTGGGGGAGCTCCTACGAGCAGTACTTC.

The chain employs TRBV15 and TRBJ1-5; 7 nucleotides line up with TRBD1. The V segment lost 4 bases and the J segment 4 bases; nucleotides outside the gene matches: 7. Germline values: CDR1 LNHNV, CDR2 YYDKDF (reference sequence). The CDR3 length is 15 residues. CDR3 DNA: TGTGCCACCAGCATCTACAGGGGAGTGAATCAGCCCCAGCATTTT. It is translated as CATSIYRGVNQPQHF.

CDR3 DNA: TGTGCCAGCAGTGACGCGGCTTTTAATGAGCAGTTCTTC. Translated: CASSDAAFNEQFF. The gene calls are TRBV2 and TRBJ2-1; D not resolved. CDR1 and CDR2 from the germline V gene are SNHLY and FYNNEI. V lost 3 bases and J 7 bases, leaving 10 bases between the germline ends. There are 13 residues in the CDR3.